The rows below give T cell receptor beta chains drawn from one sample of a study of T cell changes during pregnancy in multiple sclerosis. Measured with immunoSEQ multiplex PCR; TCRdb has only the in-frame clones, and not every one. The data contain 40,000 to 60,000 clones, 92% of them singletons. The sample here was CD4+ T cells from peripheral blood mononuclear cells, taken in the third trimester of pregnancy. These receptors all come from a female donor with multiple sclerosis, enrolled in a pregnancy study. Both conserved end residues are part of each CDR3. Each record gives: clone size, J gene, V gene, D gene, CDR3 DNA, CDR3 protein. A D gene is named only where the DNA matches it firmly. Expanded clones get a size class; other rows say once, few or many, or leave the size out.

>NA|TRBJ2-2|TRBV6-5|TRBD1
TGTGCCAGCAGTTACCCGGGACAGGGACCCGGGGAGCTGTTTTTT
CASSYPGQGPGELFF
>NA|TRBJ2-7|TRBV19|NA
TGTGCCAGTAGTGCGGACAGACCTACCTACGAGCAGTACTTC
CASSADRPTYEQYF
>NA|TRBJ2-1|TRBV4-3|TRBD1
TGCGCCAGCAGCCAAGAGGGACAGGCCTACAATGAGCAGTTCTTC
CASSQEGQAYNEQFF
>NA|TRBJ2-4|TRBV6-1|NA
TGTGCCAGCAGCGTGGAGGATTGGAACATTCAGTACTTC
CASSVEDWNIQYF
>NA|TRBJ2-7|TRBV7-3|NA
TGTGCCAGCAGCTTAGTTGGACTGCAGTACGAGCAGTACTTC
CASSLVGLQYEQYF
>NA|TRBJ2-3|TRBV25-1|TRBD1
TGTGCCAGCGCGAACAGGGGTTTTACAGATACGCAGTATTTT
CASANRGFTDTQYF
>NA|TRBJ2-4|TRBV15|TRBD1
TGTGCCACCAGCAGAGGGGACAGGGGTGACATTCAGTACTTC
CATSRGDRGDIQYF
>NA|TRBJ2-1|TRBV7-6|NA
TGTGCCAGCAGCTTGAGACAGGACTTCTACAATGAGCAGTTCTTC
CASSLRQDFYNEQFF
>NA|TRBJ2-7|TRBV5-1|TRBD1
TGCGCCAGCAGCAGGGGGGACAGGCCCTACGAGCAGTACTTC
CASSRGDRPYEQYF
>NA|TRBJ2-2|TRBV2|NA
TGTGCCAGCGGCGGAGGCAGAACGCCGAACACCGGGGAGCTGTTTTTT
CASGGGRTPNTGELFF
>once|TRBJ2-3|TRBV7-9|TRBD2
TGTGCCAGCAGCTTCGTACGGGGGGGCATAGATACGCAGTATTTT
CASSFVRGGIDTQYF
>NA|TRBJ1-2|TRBV19|TRBD1
TGTGCCAGTAGGATACAGGGGAACTATGGCTACACCTTC
CASRIQGNYGYTF
>NA|TRBJ1-6|TRBV7-2|TRBD1
TGTGCCAGCAGCGTAGGGGGCTCCAATTCACCCCTCCACTTT
CASSVGGSNSPLHF
>once|TRBJ2-3|TRBV30|NA
TGTGCCTGGAGGGGCGGGTTTTCCACAGATACGCAGTATTTT
CAWRGGFSTDTQYF
>NA|TRBJ2-2|TRBV7-2|NA
TGTGCCAGCAGCCCCTACCCCACCACCGGGGAGCTGTTTTTT
CASSPYPTTGELFF
>NA|TRBJ2-5|TRBV7-2|NA
TGTGCCAGCAGCTTAGTAGGCGGGGGCTTCCAAGAGACCCAGTACTTC
CASSLVGGGFQETQYF
>NA|TRBJ1-1|TRBV19|TRBD1
TGTGCCAGTAGGAACAGGGGGCACGTGAACACTGAAGCTTTCTTT
CASRNRGHVNTEAFF
>NA|TRBJ2-7|TRBV7-9|TRBD1
TGTGCCAGCGAAAGGACAGGGAAGGACGAGCAGTACTTC
CASERTGKDEQYF
>NA|TRBJ1-5|TRBV5-8|TRBD1
TGTGCCAGCAGCTTGATGGTTGGGACAGGCGTGGAGCAGCCCCAGCATTTT
CASSLMVGTGVEQPQHF
>once|TRBJ2-5|TRBV5-4|NA
TGTGCCAGCAGCTCGACGACTAGTGGGGAGACCCAGTACTTC
CASSSTTSGETQYF
>once|TRBJ2-1|TRBV6-4|TRBD2
TGTGCCAGCAGTGACGGACTAGCGGCTTACAATGAGCAGTTCTTC
CASSDGLAAYNEQFF
>NA|TRBJ1-2|TRBV27|TRBD1
TGTGCCAGCAGTACCTCTACAGGGGCCTATGGCTACACCTTC
CASSTSTGAYGYTF
>NA|TRBJ1-2|TRBV7-2|TRBD1
TGTGCCAGCAGTAAAGGGGGCGCTAACTATGGCTACACCTTC
CASSKGGANYGYTF
>NA|TRBJ2-5|TRBV27|TRBD2
TGTGCCAGCAGTTTCCGGACTAGCGAGGGGACCCAGTACTTC
CASSFRTSEGTQYF
>NA|TRBJ2-3|TRBV18|NA
TGTGCCAGCTCACCGCGACTAGACCCAGGCACAGATACGCAGTATTTT
CASSPRLDPGTDTQYF
>NA|TRBJ1-3|TRBV11-2|TRBD1
TGTGCCAGCAGCCCTCCGGACAGGGACACCACCATATATTTT
CASSPPDRDTTIYF
>NA|TRBJ2-1|TRBV14|NA
TGTGCCAGCAGCCAAGGACAGGAATTCTTCAATGAGCAGTTCTTC
CASSQGQEFFNEQFF
>NA|TRBJ1-1|TRBV12-5|NA
TGTGCTAGTGGTTCAGGGGAGCGCACTGAAGCTTTCTTT
CASGSGERTEAFF
>NA|TRBJ1-1|TRBV5-1|TRBD1
TGCGCCAGCAGCTTTGGGTTGACAGGGGGCCGGAACACTGAAGCTTTCTTT
CASSFGLTGGRNTEAFF
>NA|TRBJ2-3|TRBV20-1|NA
TGCAGTGTCGAGACAGATACGCAGTATTTT
CSVETDTQYF
>once|TRBJ2-3|TRBV27|TRBD2
TGTGCCAGCAGTTTCGCCCCCTACCGGCGGGGGAGCACAGATACGCAGTATTTT
CASSFAPYRRGSTDTQYF
>once|TRBJ1-5|TRBV2|TRBD1
TGTGCCAGCAGTGCCTCCACAGGGGGCAATCAGCCCCAGCATTTT
CASSASTGGNQPQHF
>NA|TRBJ1-1|TRBV19|NA
TGTGCCAGCCGACCTTGGGGGGAAGGGGCGTCTGAAGCTTTCTTT
CASRPWGEGASEAFF
>NA|TRBJ1-3|TRBV6-5|NA
TGTGCCAGCAGCCGGACTTCCCGCTCTGGAAACACCATATATTTT
CASSRTSRSGNTIYF
>NA|TRBJ1-2|TRBV10-2|TRBD1
TGCGCCAGCAGGGAGTCCGGGACAGGGGGCGCCTATGGCTACACCTTC
CASRESGTGGAYGYTF
>NA|TRBJ2-7|TRBV7-8|NA
TGTGCCAGCAGCGAACAGACGCCGAGACGTTACGAGCAGTACTTC
CASSEQTPRRYEQYF
>NA|TRBJ2-3|TRBV5-1|NA
TGCGCCAGCAGCCCCCCTCGGCAGGGAACAGATACGCAGTATTTT
CASSPPRQGTDTQYF
>NA|TRBJ2-5|TRBV6-6|NA
TGTGCCAGCAGCCCCCCTCCGCGGGGAGAGACCCAGTACTTC
CASSPPPRGETQYF
>NA|TRBJ1-4|TRBV6-5|NA
TGTGCCAGCAGTTACAGAGGGACAACTAATGAAAAACTGTTTTTT
CASSYRGTTNEKLFF
>NA|TRBJ2-3|TRBV29-1|NA
TGCAGCTCTAGGCAAAAGTTGACAGATACGCAGTATTTT
CSSRQKLTDTQYF
>NA|TRBJ1-2|TRBV12-5|NA
TGTGCTAGTGGTCCACGACAGGAAGGTGGCTACACCTTC
CASGPRQEGGYTF
>NA|TRBJ2-3|TRBV7-2|NA
TGTGCCAGCAGCTTAGACGGTCGTCGCACAGATACGCAGTATTTT
CASSLDGRRTDTQYF
>NA|TRBJ2-1|TRBV5-4|NA
TGTGCCAGCAGCTTGGGTGGGCAGGGGTCCAATGAGCAGTTCTTC
CASSLGGQGSNEQFF
>NA|TRBJ1-6|TRBV9|NA
TGTGCCAGCAGCGCGGGGGGGGACGGAAGATCACCCCTCCACTTT
CASSAGGDGRSPLHF
>NA|TRBJ1-6|TRBV14|TRBD1
TGTGCCAGCAGCCAAAACAGGGGTCTTTCACCCCTCCACTTT
CASSQNRGLSPLHF
>NA|TRBJ2-7|TRBV7-2|NA
TGTGCCAGCAGCTTAGCGAGAGAGGACGAGCAGTACTTC
CASSLAREDEQYF
>once|TRBJ2-3|TRBV4-1|TRBD2
TGCGCCAGCAGCCAAGGTCCTAGCGGGGGGGTTGGAGATACGCAGTATTTT
CASSQGPSGGVGDTQYF
>NA|TRBJ2-2|TRBV6-5|NA
TGTGCCAGCAGTTGGGCAGGGTCCGGGGAGCTGTTTTTT
CASSWAGSGELFF
>NA|TRBJ1-5|TRBV6-5|TRBD1
TGTGCCAGCAGTTATGGACAGGGGGATCAGCCCCAGCATTTT
CASSYGQGDQPQHF
>NA|TRBJ2-3|TRBV4-2|NA
TGTGCCAGCAGCCAACTAAGGGGTTCGGGCACAGATACGCAGTATTTT
CASSQLRGSGTDTQYF
>NA|TRBJ2-1|TRBV9|NA
TGTGCCAGCAGCGTAGTAGGGGGATACAATGAGCAGTTCTTC
CASSVVGGYNEQFF
>NA|TRBJ1-6|TRBV9|NA
TGTGCCAGCAGCGTAGATTTGAGCTCCTATAATTCACCCCTCCACTTT
CASSVDLSSYNSPLHF
>NA|TRBJ2-6|TRBV7-9|NA
TGTGCCAGCAGCCCCCTACCGAGGGTGAATGGGGCCAACGTCCTGACTTTC
CASSPLPRVNGANVLTF
>NA|TRBJ1-2|TRBV29-1|TRBD1
TGCAGCGTTGAACCGTATCGGGCACCGGGACAGGGGTCGGAGAACTATGGCTACACCTTC
CSVEPYRAPGQGSENYGYTF